These 19 T cell receptor beta chains came from one sample sequenced in a study. TCRdb independently ran MiXCR on the 5' RACE reads; one entry per CDR3 protein. The sample comprises roughly 11,000 distinct CDR3 sequences, 40% to 55% of which are singletons, and roughly 12% rests with the top ten. Sample: tumor-infiltrating naive CD4+ T cells sorted from the breast tumor. Indicated subset: naive CD4+ T cells, CD4+CD45RA+CD25-. Receptor source: a female donor with breast cancer.

The chain combines TRBV5-6 with TRBJ2-5; D is perhaps TRBD1 (6 bases). With 3 bases removed from V and 4 bases from J, the gap between germline ends came to 13 bases. The germline gives CDR1 SGHDT, CDR2 YYEEEE. This CDR3 spans 14 amino acids. The CDR3 DNA reads as TGTGCCAGCAGCTCGGACAGTACGGGAGAGACCCAGTACTTC. Amino acid sequence: CASSSDSTGETQYF. The full variable domain, with the rest looked up from reference TRBV5-6 and TRBJ2-5, is DAGVTQSPTHLIKTRGQQVTLRCSPKSGHDTVSWYQQALGQGPQFIFQYYEEEERQRGNFPDRFSGHQFPNYSSELNVNALLLGDSALYLCASSSDSTGETQYFGPGTRLLVL.

The chain couples TRBV7-6 to TRBJ2-1, with 7 bases lining up with TRBD2. Losses at the gene ends were 2 bases for V and 2 bases for J; bases not matched to a gene: 21. From germline, CDR1 is SGHVS and CDR2 FNYEAQ. The CDR3 is 21 residues long. The CDR3 is CASSLRGRGGLVSVTYNEQFF. The DNA for the CDR3 is TGTGCCAGCAGCTTACGGGGTCGAGGCGGACTAGTCTCCGTAACCTACAATGAGCAGTTCTTC.

The rearrangement joins TRBV30 to TRBJ2-3; 10 nucleotides match TRBD2. The CDR3 contains 13 residues. From germline, CDR1 is GTSNPN and CDR2 SVGIG (reference sequence). The V and J ends lost 8 bases and 7 bases, in that order; junction bases with no gene match: 9. The CDR3 sequence is CARASGSTYTQYF. CDR3 nucleotides: TGTGCCAGGGCTAGCGGGAGTACTTATACGCAGTATTTT.

The chain's CDR3 is CSALDRAGSPLHF. The CDR3 DNA follows: TGCAGTGCTCTGGACAGGGCCGGTTCACCCCTCCACTTT. The chain combines TRBV20-1 with TRBJ1-6, with 8 positions matching TRBD1. CDR3 size: 13 residues. Germline V lookup: CDR1 DFQATT, CDR2 SNEGSKA (reference sequence). Trimming removed 5 bases from V and 9 bases from J; junction bases left unmatched: 6.

The chain employs TRBV7-9 and TRBJ1-1, with D possibly matching TRBD1 (5 bases). V lost 2 bases and J 1 base, leaving 8 bases between the germline ends. The CDR3 runs to 14 residues. Germline assignment: CDR1 SEHNR and CDR2 FQNEAQ (reference sequence). The CDR3 coding sequence is TGTGCCAGCAGCTTAACAGACAGGAACACTGAAGCTTTCTTT. It specifies CASSLTDRNTEAFF.

V is TRBV4-3 and J is TRBJ1-2; D unclear. From germline, CDR1 is LGHNA and CDR2 YSLEER. The ends were cut back, 0 bases at V and 4 bases at J, with 9 bases in the middle. This CDR3 is 14 amino acids long. CDR3 amino acids: CASSQETRGYGYTF. The DNA of the CDR3 is TGCGCCAGCAGCCAAGAAACCCGGGGCTATGGCTACACCTTC.

This sequence joins TRBV4-3 and TRBJ2-3; D is perhaps TRBD2 (5 bases). Germline CDR1 reads LGHNA; CDR2 reads YSLEER. The germline V and J ends were trimmed by 0 bases and 4 bases, with 8 bases remaining between them. CDR3 length: 14 residues. The CDR3 DNA sequence: TGCGCCAGCAGCCAAGATGCGGGTTCAGATACGCAGTATTTT. Protein: CASSQDAGSDTQYF.

J is TRBJ2-7 and V is TRBV25-1; the D is unclear. Per the germline V gene, CDR1 is MGHDK and CDR2 is SYGVNS. This CDR3 has 14 amino acids. V dropped 3 bases and J dropped 3 bases, with 12 bases sitting between them. CDR3 protein: CASSDDVVRYEQYF. CDR3 DNA sequence: TGTGCCAGCAGTGATGACGTCGTTCGCTACGAGCAGTACTTC.

V and J are TRBV6-1 and TRBJ2-1; 9 positions agree with TRBD2. V gave up 6 bases and J gave up 2 bases; unmatched junction bases: 11. The CDR3 has 17 residues. The germline gives CDR1 MNHNS, CDR2 SASEGT. CDR3 sequence: CASRGGLREGPYNEQFF. DNA for the CDR3: TGTGCCAGCAGGGGAGGATTGCGGGAGGGCCCCTACAATGAGCAGTTCTTC.

The table lists this clonotype with a few counts. The chain joins TRBV12-3 or TRBV12-4 to TRBJ1-5; the D is unclear. With 4 bases removed from V and 1 base from J, the gap between germline ends came to 5 bases. The CDR3 runs 13 residues. Written as DNA, the CDR3 is TGTGCCAGCAGTTCACAGAGCAATCAGCCCCAGCATTTT. This gives the protein CASSSQSNQPQHF.

The chain employs TRBV30 and TRBJ2-3; 10 bases match TRBD2. The CDR3 has 16 amino acids. Germline-derived CDR1 and CDR2 are GTSNPN and SVGIG (reference sequence). Germline trimming cut 0 bases from V and 1 base from J; bases unmatched to any gene: 4. In nucleotides, the CDR3 is TGTGCCTGGAGTGTAAGGCTAGCGGGAGGCACAGATACGCAGTATTTT. Translated, it gives CAWSVRLAGGTDTQYF.

A few counts support this clonotype. The chain recombines TRBV7-9 with TRBJ2-5, with D perhaps matching TRBD1 or TRBD2 (5 bases each). V was clipped by 2 bases and J by 5 bases, with 21 bases between them. The germline gives CDR1 SEHNR, CDR2 FQNEAQ (reference sequence). The CDR3 extends over 17 amino acids. The CDR3 nucleotides are TGTGCCAGCAGCTTACGCCCCGGGGCCGGGCCCCCCGAGACCCAGTACTTC. Protein product: CASSLRPGAGPPETQYF.

J is TRBJ2-7 and V is TRBV6-6; 12 bases line up with TRBD2. Trimming at V came to 6 bases and at J to 6 bases, leaving 12 bases not matched to a gene. This CDR3 comprises 16 residues. CDR1 is MNHNY, CDR2 SVGAGI, per germline (reference sequence). This CDR3 reads CASSASTSGRRGEQYV. CDR3 bases: TGTGCCAGCAGCGCTTCCACTAGCGGGAGGAGAGGCGAGCAGTACGTC.

The V call is TRBV18, the J call TRBJ2-2; 11 bases align to TRBD2. V shed 6 bases, J shed 6 bases, and the junction held 6 bases outside the gene matches. Germline lookup yields CDR1 KGHSH and CDR2 LQKENI. The CDR3 contains 15 residues. CDR3 sequence: CASSSSGRAAGELFF. CDR3 coding DNA: TGTGCCAGCTCCAGTAGCGGGAGGGCCGCCGGGGAGCTGTTTTTT. Full variable domain (outside the CDR3, taken from reference TRBV18 and TRBJ2-2): NAGVMQNPRHLVRRRGQEARLRCSPMKGHSHVYWYRQLPEEGLKFMVYLQKENIIDESGMPKERFSAEFPKEGPSILRIQQVVRGDSAAYFCASSSSGRAAGELFFGEGSRLTVL.

V gene TRBV5-1 combines with J gene TRBJ2-7, with 7 bases fitting TRBD1. The germline V gene has CDR1 SGHRS and CDR2 YFSETQ. CDR3 length: 14 residues. V trimming: 3 bases; J trimming: 4 bases; junction bases outside the gene matches: 7. This chain's CDR3 is CASSSRDRAYEQYF. CDR3 DNA: TGCGCCAGCAGCTCCCGGGACAGAGCTTACGAGCAGTACTTC.

This clonotype was counted only a few times. The chain is built from TRBV6-5 and TRBJ2-3; TRBD2 is a possible D gene (5 bases). Trimming shortened V by 7 bases and J by 2 bases, and 19 bases separated the two germline ends. The CDR3 is 16 amino acids. Looked up from germline, CDR1 is MNHEY and CDR2 is SVGAGI. DNA of the CDR3: TGTGCCAGCACCCCGGCCCGGGCGGGCTTCACAGATACGCAGTATTTT. This sequence encodes CASTPARAGFTDTQYF.

This clonotype was observed a few times. The chain is built from TRBV29-1 and TRBJ1-2, with D possibly TRBD1 on 6 matching bases. The V end was cut by 4 bases, the J end by 9 bases, with 15 bases between. This CDR3 spans 12 amino acids. CDR1 is SQVTM, CDR2 ANQGSEA, per germline. CDR3 amino acids: CSVAVTGFRYTF. Here the CDR3 DNA reads TGCAGCGTTGCAGTGACAGGTTTTCGCTACACCTTC.

This clonotype was observed a handful of times. The chain uses TRBV7-2 and TRBJ2-3; D perhaps matches TRBD1 (5 bases). CDR1 is SGHTA and CDR2 is FQGNSA in the germline V gene. Deletions cut 6 bases from V and 4 bases from J, with 14 bases between. The CDR3 covers 14 residues. The CDR3 protein is CASRHQGSADTQYF. In DNA, the CDR3 is TGTGCCAGCAGGCACCAGGGAAGCGCAGATACGCAGTATTTT.

V usage is TRBV20-1 and J usage is TRBJ1-2; D unclear. Germline CDR1 and CDR2: DFQATT and SNEGSKA (reference sequence). The length of the CDR3 is 13 residues. Deletions cut 6 bases from V and 2 bases from J, with 13 bases between. The CDR3 is CSATSRTNYGYTF. CDR3 sequence (DNA): TGCAGTGCCACCTCGCGGACGAACTATGGCTACACCTTC.